This TCR beta chain came from a study of blood T cell repertoires in COVID-19. Per the study methods: Amplification of reference gene primers provided the estimated nucleated cell counts. Sequencing used immunoSEQ multiplex PCR; TCRdb keeps in-frame clones, though not all of them. D and trimming were read from the DNA, whereas the V and J calls and clone size are those reported in that table. The top ten clones hold 3.5% to 4% of a sample with over 200,000 clones, roughly 91% of them seen once. CDR3 length: 16 amino acids. Looked up from germline, CDR1 is SGHKS and CDR2 is YYEKEE (reference sequence). Trimming took 2 bases from V and 3 from J; bases not matched to a gene: 6. This clone was recorded a few times.

This chain links TRBV5-5 with TRBJ2-2; 8 positions match TRBD2. This TCR was recovered from a woman under 40 with acute COVID-19. The sample taken for sequencing was PBMCs or T cells enriched from blood (not recorded which). The CDR3 loop is CASSLRLASDTGELFF. The CDR3 DNA is TGTGCCAGCAGCTTAAGACTAGCGAGCGACACCGGGGAGCTGTTTTTT.